This T cell receptor beta chain emerged from a study of OX40 agonist ivuxolimab in advanced cancers. Looking at the study overall: Ivuxolimab, which targeted the costimulatory receptor OX40 (CD134), was an agonistic, fully human IgG2 monoclonal antibody. Intravenous ivuxolimab was administered to patients every 2 weeks at six dose levels: 0.01, 0.1, 0.3, 1.5, 3 and 10 mg/kg. Of the approximately 50 dose-escalation patients, hepatocellular carcinoma was present in about 20, melanoma in roughly 15, renal cell carcinoma in 9 and head and neck cancer in 9. In the dose-escalation cohort, roughly 82% of patients were male, and the mean age was 60 years with a range of about 23 to 79. Prior anti-PD-1, anti-PD-L1 or anti-CTLA-4 therapy was permitted, and checkpoint inhibitors had been received by about 44% of dose-escalation patients. Partial responses were achieved by three dose-escalation patients, of whom one had hepatocellular carcinoma and two had cutaneous melanoma. The purpose of peripheral TCRbeta sequencing was to test whether ivuxolimab changed TCR sequence diversity and led to clonal T-cell expansion. The paper reports the monotherapy dose-escalation portion (N of about 54 patients) of the phase I ivuxolimab trial.

For sequencing of the TCRbeta CDR3 region, genomic DNA was extracted from the sorted cells. The immunoSEQ Assay was used for sequencing of TCRbeta CDR3 regions. TCRdb obtained this table from immuneACCESS and retained in-frame rearrangements with V and J assigned. These tables miss some clones; where compared with another copy, unresolved V genes account for less than half of the shortfall, and the remainder is unexplained. The sample table records about 9,000 clones; approximately 70% of these occur just once. Jointly, the top ten make up 42% of the sample. A word on this clone: The antigen this receptor binds is unknown. Base qualities are missing; no much larger clone stands one base away.

The full study reports these points: Which antigens the clonally expanded peripheral T cells were specific for was not determined. In the 0.1-3.0 mg/kg groups, partial responders were among the patients with the lowest normalized peripheral clonal expansion, particularly in CD8+ T cells. Clonal expansion of both CD4+ and CD8+ blood T cells was observed from baseline to week 6 at doses 0.1 to 3.0 mg/kg. After ivuxolimab, more expanded clones were found on average in CD8+ T cells than in CD4+ T cells. Low levels of normalized T-cell clonal expansion were also seen in some patients who did not respond.

At the junction V is shortened by 3 bases and J by 6 bases, with 18 bases in between. Sequences SGHAT (CDR1) and FQNNGV (CDR2) are obtained from the germline V gene. Reading from cysteine to phenylalanine, the CDR3 counts 15 amino acids. Left in the record is the CDR3 DNA by itself, 45 bases read in frame from the first base. Patients with autoimmune disease history or receiving systemic immunosuppression were excluded from the trial. Peripheral blood for TCR sequencing was collected from all dose cohorts at baseline, on cycle 4 day 1, and on cycle 7 day 1. Samples were obtained from an open-label, multicenter, first-in-human phase I dose-escalation trial of ivuxolimab. Adults with locally advanced or metastatic melanoma, renal cell, hepatocellular, or head and neck squamous cell carcinoma were enrolled in the trial. Before TCR sequencing, CD4+ and CD8+ T cells were separately sorted from peripheral blood.

The clonotype comes from an adult with an advanced solid tumor such as melanoma, head and neck, liver or kidney cancer. The chain is assembled from TRBV11-2 and TRBJ2-7; the D region possibly corresponds to TRBD1 (6 bases align). The specimen was CD4+ or CD8+ T cells sorted from blood, collected in a trial of the OX40 agonist ivuxolimab. The CDR3 amino acid sequence is: CASSLLTGQALEQYF. The nucleotides read TGTGCCAGCAGCTTGCTGACAGGACAAGCCCTCGAGCAGTACTTC.